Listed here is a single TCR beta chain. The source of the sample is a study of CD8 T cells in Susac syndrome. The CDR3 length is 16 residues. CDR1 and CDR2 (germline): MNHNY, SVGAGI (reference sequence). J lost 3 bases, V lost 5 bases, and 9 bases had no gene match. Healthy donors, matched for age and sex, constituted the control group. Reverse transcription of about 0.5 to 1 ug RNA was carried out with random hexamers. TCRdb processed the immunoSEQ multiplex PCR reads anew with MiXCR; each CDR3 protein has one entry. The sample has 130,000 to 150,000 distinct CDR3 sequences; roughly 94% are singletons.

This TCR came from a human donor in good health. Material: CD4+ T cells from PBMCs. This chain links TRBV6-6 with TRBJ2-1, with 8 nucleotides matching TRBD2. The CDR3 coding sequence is TGTGCCAGCAGTCTCGACCTAGCGGGCAGCTACAATGAGCAGTTCTTC. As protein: CASSLDLAGSYNEQFF.